This T cell receptor beta chain was obtained from a study of T cell clonotyping in hematopoietic cell transplantation. Study-wide results and caveats: Recipient TCR diversity dropped after transplant; expanded clonotypes rose from day 30 to 180. CD4 and CD8 repertoire contributions could not be separated without sorting.

Only in-frame clones appear in the TCRdb table, and some are missing; sequencing was by immunoSEQ multiplex PCR. Here the sample spans about 27,000 clones, roughly 95% being singletons. There are 13 residues in the CDR3. The V end was cut by 1 base, the J end by 10 bases, with 8 bases between. CDR1 SSHAT and CDR2 FNYEAQ come from the germline V gene (reference sequence). As to this clone: Its antigen is unknown.

This rearrangement joins TRBV7-7 to TRBJ1-6; D might be TRBD1 (5 bases). Sequenced material: peripheral blood mononuclear cells. This sequence was found in a man aged 45-60 years in good health. Some clones in this sample may be carry-over from other donors' samples. DNA of the CDR3: TGTGCCAGCAGCTTAGAAGAGGGGTCACCCCTCCACTTT. This codes for CASSLEEGSPLHF.